Listed here are 13 T cell receptor beta chains from one sample, sequenced in a study of cytomegalovirus exposure and HLA in healthy donors. A multiplex PCR was run with 60 Vbeta primers and 13 Jbeta primers. Assay: immunoSEQ multiplex PCR; the TCRdb copy retains only in-frame clones and omits some. The sample shows under 150,000 clones, 55% to 85% of them seen only once. Material: PBMCs. All receptors derive from a man aged 35 to 55 in good health and CMV-seronegative.

This clone was counted only a few times. The rearrangement uses TRBV6-1 and TRBJ2-5; TRBD2 agrees at 7 bases. Germline trimming cut 4 bases from V and 9 bases from J; bases unmatched to any gene: 14. Germline-derived CDR1 and CDR2 are MNHNS and SASEGT. The CDR3 is 15 residues long. The chain's CDR3 is CASSGSAAGWFAQYF. The CDR3 nucleotides read TGTGCCAGCAGTGGTTCCGCAGCGGGGTGGTTTGCCCAGTACTTC.

This chain connects TRBV6-6 to TRBJ1-1, with D perhaps matching TRBD1 (6 bases). The CDR3 has 12 amino acids. Trimming shortened V by 5 bases and J by 4 bases, and 8 bases separated the two germline ends. The V gene's germline CDR1 is MNHNY and CDR2 SVGAGI (reference sequence). CDR3 amino acids: CASSRGGTEAFF. In nucleotides, the CDR3 is TGTGCCAGCAGTAGGGGGGGCACTGAAGCTTTCTTT.

The V gene is TRBV19, the J gene TRBJ1-5, with 7 positions matching TRBD1. The CDR3 totals 16 residues. Looked up from germline, CDR1 is LNHDA and CDR2 is SQIVND (reference sequence). The V and J ends lost 3 bases and 1 base, in that order; junction bases with no gene match: 6. The CDR3 DNA sequence: TGTGCCAGTAGTATCCCCGGGACAGTGAGCAATCAGCCCCAGCATTTT. Its translation is CASSIPGTVSNQPQHF. Full variable domain (rest looked up from reference TRBV19 and TRBJ1-5): DGGITQSPKYLFRKEGQNVTLSCEQNLNHDAMYWYRQDPGQGLRLIYYSQIVNDFQKGDIAEGYSVSREKKESFPLTVTSAQKNPTAFYLCASSIPGTVSNQPQHFGDGTRLSIL.

This clone showed up just a few times. CDR3 sequence: CASSPRQGDGYTF. The CDR3 DNA reads TGTGCCAGCAGCCCCAGACAGGGGGATGGCTACACCTTC. The chain employs TRBV7-8 and TRBJ1-2, with TRBD1 matching 9 bases. The germline CDR1 and CDR2 sequences are SGHVS and FQNEAQ. V gave up 5 bases and J gave up 6 bases; unmatched junction bases: 4. The CDR3 is 13 residues long.

V usage is TRBV5-5 and J usage is TRBJ2-2; D may be TRBD1 (6 bases). V gave up 3 bases and J gave up 3 bases, with 12 bases separating them. Germline V gene lookup returns CDR1 SGHKS and CDR2 YYEKEE (reference sequence). This CDR3 is 15 amino acids long. DNA for the CDR3: TGTGCCAGCAGCTGGGGGCCAAGGGACACCGGGGAGCTGTTTTTT. It yields the protein CASSWGPRDTGELFF.

The V and J genes are TRBV7-9 and TRBJ2-2; 8 bases line up with TRBD2. CDR1 SEHNR and CDR2 FQNEAQ come from the germline V gene (reference sequence). V lost 3 bases, J lost 5 bases, and 5 bases stayed unmatched. This CDR3 region has 15 residues. CDR3 loop: CASSLLAGGTGELFF. CDR3 bases: TGTGCCAGCAGCTTGCTAGCGGGCGGAACCGGGGAGCTGTTTTTT.

This chain joins TRBV10-1 and TRBJ2-1; 7 positions match TRBD1. There are 13 residues in the CDR3. Germline V CDR1 and CDR2: WNHNN, SYGVQD (reference sequence). V trimming: 6 bases; J trimming: 7 bases; junction bases outside the gene matches: 6. The CDR3 reads CASSLNRGNEQFF. As DNA, the CDR3 is TGCGCCAGCAGCCTGAACAGGGGTAATGAGCAGTTCTTC.

This chain links TRBV2 with TRBJ2-7, with D perhaps matching TRBD2 (6 bases). The CDR3 has 13 amino acids. Trimming removed 7 bases at V and 7 bases at J, with 17 bases between. Germline assignment: CDR1 SNHLY and CDR2 FYNNEI. The CDR3 sequence: CASTGRPGWEQYF. In DNA, the CDR3 is TGTGCCAGCACAGGGAGGCCCGGGTGGGAGCAGTACTTC.

This clone occurred a few times. The chain recombines TRBV7-6 with TRBJ1-4, with 9 bases that match TRBD1. CDR1 and CDR2 from the germline V gene are SGHVS and FNYEAQ. This CDR3 region has 18 residues. Trimming at V came to 5 bases and at J to 0 bases, leaving 10 bases not matched to a gene. CDR3 residues: CASSLGQGSLPTNEKLFF. For the CDR3, the DNA is TGTGCCAGCAGCCTGGGACAGGGTTCCCTCCCAACTAATGAAAAACTGTTTTTT.

The rearrangement joins TRBV30 to TRBJ1-1; 8 positions agree with TRBD1. V was pared by 7 bases and J by 11 bases, with 12 bases of the junction left unmatched. CDR1 and CDR2 from the germline V gene are GTSNPN and SVGIG (reference sequence). The CDR3 covers 12 residues. The CDR3: CAYSDREGSAFF. The CDR3 DNA follows: TGTGCCTACTCGGACAGGGAGGGTTCTGCTTTCTTT.

This sequence joins TRBV15 and TRBJ2-7; D possibly corresponds to TRBD1 (6 bases). Trimming pared 0 bases from V and 0 bases from J, leaving 9 bases between. Germline loops: CDR1 LNHNV, CDR2 YYDKDF (reference sequence). This CDR3 is 15 amino acids long. The CDR3 protein is CATSREQGFSYEQYF. The CDR3 nucleotides read TGTGCCACCAGCAGAGAACAGGGATTCTCCTACGAGCAGTACTTC.

This chain joins TRBV7-6 and TRBJ2-3; unclear D gene. CDR1 is SGHVS and CDR2 is FNYEAQ in the germline V gene. The germline V and J ends were trimmed by 3 bases and 4 bases, with 8 bases remaining between them. This CDR3 region has 13 residues. The CDR3 DNA follows: TGTGCCAGCAGCTTTGCAAGCGCAGATACGCAGTATTTT. Protein sequence: CASSFASADTQYF.

The V gene is TRBV9, the J gene TRBJ2-3; the match to TRBD2 covers 9 bases. With V trimmed by 3 bases and J by 3 bases, 14 bases remained unmatched. Looked up from germline, CDR1 is SGDLS and CDR2 is YYNGEE. This CDR3 comprises 18 residues. CDR3: CASSDHPRRGGKTDTQYF. The CDR3 region has the DNA TGTGCCAGCAGCGACCATCCCCGGCGGGGGGGCAAGACAGATACGCAGTATTTT.